Each of the 6 T cell receptor beta chains below was sequenced from the same sample in a study of blood T cell repertoires in COVID-19. Using immunoSEQ multiplex PCR, the repertoire was profiled, and TCRdb retains in-frame clones only, with some absent. This sample has approximately 20,000 clones, with around 87% found just once. The sequencing sample was made of peripheral blood. The receptors stem from a man in his 70s with acute or convalescent COVID-19.

The gene calls are TRBV6-6 and TRBJ2-2; 8 bases fit TRBD1. Germline CDR1 MNHNY, CDR2 SVGAGI (reference sequence). This CDR3 is built from 15 residues. Losses at the gene ends were 5 bases for V and 7 bases for J; bases not matched to a gene: 9. Here the CDR3 DNA reads TGTGCCAGCAGTAAAACAGGGGGTGTTGTCGGGGAGCTGTTTTTT. Protein sequence: CASSKTGGVVGELFF.

This clone was found a few times. The chain uses TRBV7-9 and TRBJ2-7; D not certain. The CDR3 has 13 amino acids. V shed 1 base and J shed 6 bases, with 10 bases lying between them. Germline assignment: CDR1 SEHNR and CDR2 FQNEAQ (reference sequence). CDR3 protein: CASSLGVGSEQYF. In DNA form, the CDR3 reads TGTGCCAGCAGCTTAGGTGTCGGTAGCGAGCAGTACTTC.

The chain recombines TRBV4-1 with TRBJ2-2, with a tentative D call TRBD1 (5 bases). Germline V gene data show CDR1 as MGHRA and CDR2 as YSYEKL. CDR3 length equals 15 residues. V lost 2 bases and J lost 4, with 11 bases in between. The CDR3 region has the DNA TGCGCCAGCAGCCAACGGCAGGGTAGCACCGGGGAGCTGTTTTTT. It translates to CASSQRQGSTGELFF.

The CDR3 coding sequence is TGTGCCAGCAGCCAAGAAGGGACTAGCAGCTACAATGAGCAGTTCTTC. The encoded protein is CASSQEGTSSYNEQFF. The chain is built from TRBV4-2 and TRBJ2-1, with TRBD2 identical over 9 bases. The J segment lost 3 bases and the V segment lost 0 bases, leaving 3 bases of the junction unmatched. Germline values: CDR1 LGHNA, CDR2 YNFKEQ. The CDR3 length is 16 residues.

The rearrangement uses TRBV4-1 and TRBJ1-1; a weak D match, TRBD1 (5 bases). There are 18 residues in the CDR3. V lost 1 base to trimming and J lost 0 bases, with 18 bases between them. The germline CDR1 and CDR2 sequences are MGHRA and YSYEKL. CDR3 nucleotide sequence: TGCGCCAGCAGCCAAGGCACCTTGGGCAGGGTCATGAACACTGAAGCTTTCTTT. It translates to CASSQGTLGRVMNTEAFF.

The J gene is TRBJ2-3, the V gene TRBV3-1 (or the pseudogene TRBV3-2); TRBD2 matches at 7 bases. The CDR3 is 21 amino acids. Germline CDR1 LGHDT, CDR2 YNNKEL (reference sequence). The ends lost 5 bases at V and 2 bases at J; junction bases unmatched: 25. The CDR3 spells CASSYRPGTGRARAVTDTQYF. DNA of the CDR3: TGTGCCAGCAGCTATCGACCTGGGACTGGGAGGGCACGGGCGGTCACAGATACGCAGTATTTT.